This TCR beta chain is from a study of graft-versus-host responses after intestinal transplantation (dated by TCRdb to 2020 to 2022). Context from the whole study: Multivisceral, liver-intestinal, or isolated intestinal transplants were received by the recipients. Every recipient was given anti-thymocyte globulin induction, then maintenance tacrolimus and steroids for about three years. After intestinal transplantation, graft-versus-host and host-versus-graft alloreactive T cell clones in the graft, circulation and bone marrow were tracked using bulk TCR-beta CDR3 sequencing. Alloreactive clones were identified by sequencing pre-transplant mixed lymphocyte reaction products and comparing these products with unstimulated pre-transplant donor and recipient T cells. A cohort of approximately 24 intestinal transplant recipients, including one retransplant, was enrolled, and 3 patients lacking pretransplant specimens were excluded. A peak of at least 4% donor T cells among recipient peripheral blood mononuclear cells was the definition used for donor T cell macrochimerism. Instead of going to the commercial service, samples from a few later patients were sequenced in-house on an Illumina MiSeq and processed with MiXCR.

Library creation used the immunoSEQ multiplex PCR assay. For most patients, high-throughput TCR-beta CDR3 sequencing of genomic DNA was performed by Adaptive Biotechnologies. From the authors' description of their analysis: Adaptive's ImmunoSEQ software was the source of the TCR sequencing data for 15 to 20 patients, while a few other patients were processed with MiXCR and VDJtools. CDR3 nucleotide sequences shared between donor and recipient were removed because the origin of such sequences could not be assigned. Alloreactive clones required at least 2-fold expansion over unstimulated cells and minimum CFSE-low frequency of 0.002% (template counts) or 0.001% (read counts). Clones detected in sequenced pre-transplant spleen, lymph node, or MLR CFSE-low populations of the donor or recipient were defined as mappable. The cumulative frequency of alloreactive clones was calculated as a percentage of all sequences, weighted by copy number. The table comes from immuneACCESS by way of TCRdb, which keeps in-frame sequences with V and J called. Part of the clones is missing from these tables; in studies checked, under half for an unresolved V gene and the rest for unknown reasons. V, J and clone size are those of that table, while D and trimming were read from the DNA. Here the sample has 9,500 to 10,000 clones; around 94% occur a single time. Of the sample, 2.2% is held by the ten largest clones.

The paper as a whole reports these results and caveats: In patients with donor T cell macrochimerism, the allografts had high GvH to HvG T cell clonal ratios. Early after transplant, declines in HvG clones were associated with peak levels of circulating GvH clones. The conclusions were limited by the relatively low number and heterogeneity of the intestinal transplant patients. GvH clones were detected in recipient bone marrow, and some of these GvH clones were observed earlier in ileal mucosa or blood, consistent with an intestinal mucosal origin.

With respect to this clone: It has no known antigen specificity. No base quality information exists; no much larger clone differs at one position.

The CDR3 runs 18 residues from the cysteine to the phenylalanine. The CDR3 DNA has 54 bases and is translated from base 1. Based on the germline V gene, the CDR1 and CDR2 sequences are KGHSH and LQKENI. V is clipped by 2 bases and J by 4 bases, and the sequence between their germline boundaries is 23 bases long. Blood samples were collected up to 4 times in the first month after transplant and then at least monthly when available. The TCR sequence derives from a human patient who received an intestinal transplant, so some T cells may come from the graft donor. The source material was PBMCs, sampled 8 days after intestinal transplant. In this chain, TRBV18 is recombined with TRBJ1-1; TRBD1 is a weak D gene call, 5 bases matching. CDR3 loop: CASSPVESEGRGGTEAFF. The DNA is TGTGCCAGCTCACCAGTCGAGTCGGAGGGAAGGGGTGGCACTGAAGCTTTCTTT.